At least ten counts were recorded for the clone carrying this TCR beta chain. Its matching antigen is unknown. The TCR library protocol was used to attach unique molecular identifiers. These identifiers were attached to individual cDNA molecules. TCRdb fed the 5' RACE reads into MiXCR, producing one record per CDR3 protein. The sample consists of roughly 80,000 distinct CDR3 sequences, 7.5% to 10% of them appearing once. The source of the sample is a study of early T cells in non-severe SARS-CoV-2 infection. Overall study: Chains stayed unpaired after sequencing of bulk RNA from unsorted whole blood.

Findings and caveats of the study: VDJdb matching favored anti-spike CD8 responses, missing private and CD4 specificities.

This CDR3 is 16 amino acids long. V shed 5 bases and J shed 3 bases, with 17 bases lying between them. Germline lookup yields CDR1 SQVTM and CDR2 ANQGSEA. The chain employs TRBV29-1 and TRBJ2-6; tentatively, D is TRBD1 or TRBD2 (5 bases each). Sequences were obtained from whole blood. The receptor was derived from an adult who was a healthcare worker with PCR-confirmed SARS-CoV-2 infection or an uninfected control (not recorded which). The CDR3: CSVIPGATGGANVLTF. CDR3 DNA sequence: TGCAGCGTTATTCCCGGGGCCACCGGTGGGGCCAACGTCCTGACTTTC. Drawing the rest from reference TRBV29-1 and TRBJ2-6, the complete variable domain is SAVISQKPSRDICQRGTSLTIQCQVDSQVTMMFWYRQQPGQSLTLIATANQGSEATYESGFVIDKFPISRPNLTFSTLTVSNMSPEDSSIYLCSVIPGATGGANVLTFGAGSRLTVL.